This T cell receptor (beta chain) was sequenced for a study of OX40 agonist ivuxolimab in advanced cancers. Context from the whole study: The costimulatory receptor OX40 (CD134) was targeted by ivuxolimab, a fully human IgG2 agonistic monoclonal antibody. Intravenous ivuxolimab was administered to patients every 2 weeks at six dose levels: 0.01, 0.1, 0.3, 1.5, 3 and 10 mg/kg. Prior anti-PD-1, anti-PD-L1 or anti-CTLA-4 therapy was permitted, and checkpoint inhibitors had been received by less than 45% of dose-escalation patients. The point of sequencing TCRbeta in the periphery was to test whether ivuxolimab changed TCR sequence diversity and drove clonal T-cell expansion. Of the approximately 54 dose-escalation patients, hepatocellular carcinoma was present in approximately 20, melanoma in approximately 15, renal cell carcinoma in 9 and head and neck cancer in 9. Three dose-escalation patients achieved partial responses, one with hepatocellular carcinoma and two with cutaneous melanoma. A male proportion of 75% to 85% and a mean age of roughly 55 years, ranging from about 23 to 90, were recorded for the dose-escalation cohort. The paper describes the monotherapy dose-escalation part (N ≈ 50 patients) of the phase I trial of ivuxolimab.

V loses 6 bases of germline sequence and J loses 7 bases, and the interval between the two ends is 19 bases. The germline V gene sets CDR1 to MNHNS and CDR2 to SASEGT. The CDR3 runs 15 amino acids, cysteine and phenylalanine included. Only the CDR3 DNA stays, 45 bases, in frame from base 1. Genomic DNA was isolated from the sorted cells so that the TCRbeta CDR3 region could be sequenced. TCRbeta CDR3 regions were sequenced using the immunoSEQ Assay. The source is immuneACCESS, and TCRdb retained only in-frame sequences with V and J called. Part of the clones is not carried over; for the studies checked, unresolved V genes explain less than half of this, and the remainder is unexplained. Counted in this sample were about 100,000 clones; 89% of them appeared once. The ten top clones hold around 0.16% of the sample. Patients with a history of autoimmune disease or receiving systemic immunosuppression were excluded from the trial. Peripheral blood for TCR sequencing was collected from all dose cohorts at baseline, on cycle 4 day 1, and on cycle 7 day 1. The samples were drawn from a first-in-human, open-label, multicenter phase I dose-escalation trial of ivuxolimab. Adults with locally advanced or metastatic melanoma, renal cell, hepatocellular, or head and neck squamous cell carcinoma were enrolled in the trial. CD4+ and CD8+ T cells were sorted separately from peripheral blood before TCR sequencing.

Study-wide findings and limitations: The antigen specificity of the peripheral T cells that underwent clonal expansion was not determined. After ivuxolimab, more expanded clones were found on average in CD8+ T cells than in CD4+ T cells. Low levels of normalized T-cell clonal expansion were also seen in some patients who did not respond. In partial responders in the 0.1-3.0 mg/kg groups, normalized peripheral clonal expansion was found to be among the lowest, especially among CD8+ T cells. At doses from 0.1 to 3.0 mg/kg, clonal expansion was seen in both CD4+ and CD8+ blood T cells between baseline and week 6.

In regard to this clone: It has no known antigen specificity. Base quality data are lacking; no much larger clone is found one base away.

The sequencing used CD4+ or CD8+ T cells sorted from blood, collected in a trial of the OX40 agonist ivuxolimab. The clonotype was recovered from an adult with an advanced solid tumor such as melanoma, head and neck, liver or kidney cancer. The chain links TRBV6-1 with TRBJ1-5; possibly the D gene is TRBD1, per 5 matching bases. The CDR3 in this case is CASSRNAGPSQPQHF. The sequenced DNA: TGTGCCAGCAGCCGAAATGCGGGGCCCAGCCAGCCCCAGCATTTT.